These 11 T cell receptor beta chains were all obtained from the same sample, sequenced in a study of beta chain features in type 1 diabetes. All of the isolated RNA was reverse transcribed, so expressed TCRB transcripts were sequenced. Repertoires were generated with immunoSEQ multiplex PCR, while TCRdb's copy carries only in-frame clones and drops some. Here the sample spans 250,000 to 300,000 clones, 7% to 9% being singletons. The specimen sequenced was central memory CD4+ T cells from blood. All receptors derive from a woman aged 18 to 35 in good health.

The rearrangement uses TRBV6-5 and TRBJ1-1; weak D call: TRBD1 (6 bases). The CDR3 has 13 residues. V was shortened by 6 bases and J by 3 bases, with 11 bases between the two germline ends. The germline V gene encodes CDR1 MNHEY and CDR2 SVGAGI. CDR3 region: CASRQQGYTEAFF. The CDR3 nucleotides read TGTGCCAGCAGACAACAGGGTTACACTGAAGCTTTCTTT.

This clone was recorded at least ten times. The CDR3 sequence is CASSPQTSGAEAFF. The CDR3 region has the DNA TGTGCCAGCTCACCGCAGACAAGTGGCGCTGAAGCTTTCTTT. V usage is TRBV18 and J usage is TRBJ1-1; D remains ambiguous. The CDR3 loop spans 14 amino acids. CDR1 and CDR2 from the germline V gene are KGHSH and LQKENI. V was pared by 3 bases and J by 6 bases, with 14 bases between.

This clone occurred a few times. This chain uses TRBV27 with TRBJ2-7; TRBD1 agrees at 8 bases. Germline values: CDR1 MNHEY, CDR2 SMNVEV (reference sequence). V shed 7 bases, J shed 4 bases, and the junction held 12 bases outside the gene matches. This CDR3 region has 15 residues. The CDR3 region is CASTEYQGAGYEQYF. As DNA, the CDR3 is TGTGCCAGCACTGAATACCAGGGGGCGGGATACGAGCAGTACTTC.

The table lists this clone with a few counts. The J gene is TRBJ1-2, the V gene TRBV27; D uncertain. The CDR3 totals 12 residues. The V end lost 6 bases, the J end lost 1 base, and 6 bases lay between the germline ends. In germline, CDR1 is MNHEY, CDR2 SMNVEV (reference sequence). As DNA, the CDR3 is TGTGCCAGCAGAGGGAATAACTATGGCTACACCTTC. Protein product: CASRGNNYGYTF.

The chain is built from TRBV9 and TRBJ2-1; 9 nucleotides line up with TRBD2. Germline assignment: CDR1 SGDLS and CDR2 YYNGEE. The length of the CDR3 is 18 residues. V lost 4 bases and J lost 8; bases outside the gene matches: 19. The chain's CDR3 is CASSLQTEIAGVGDEQFF. The CDR3, as DNA: TGTGCCAGCAGCCTACAAACCGAGATAGCGGGAGTAGGCGATGAGCAGTTCTTC.

This clone occurred many times. The gene calls are TRBV4-1 and TRBJ2-3; 12 nucleotides agree with TRBD2. With V trimmed by 4 bases and J by 7 bases, 9 bases remained unmatched. This CDR3 is 16 amino acids long. Germline V gives CDR1 MGHRA, CDR2 YSYEKL. As DNA, the CDR3 is TGCGCCAGCAGCCCTGGACTAGCGGGGCCCGGGAATACGCAGTATTTT. It encodes CASSPGLAGPGNTQYF.

This clone was observed a few times. In nucleotides, the CDR3 is TGTGCCAGTAGTTATAGCGGGACGACAGATACGCAGTATTTT. Translated, it gives CASSYSGTTDTQYF. The chain carries TRBV19 and TRBJ2-3; 8 bases map to TRBD2. Germline V lookup: CDR1 LNHDA, CDR2 SQIVND (reference sequence). Losses at the gene ends were 5 bases for V and 3 bases for J; bases not matched to a gene: 4. The CDR3 extends over 14 amino acids.

As for this clone: Within the sample, other DNA sequences also encode this same CDR3. The V call is TRBV2, the J call TRBJ1-5; 10 bases align to TRBD1. The CDR3 is 15 residues long. Unmatched junction bases numbered 2, after V lost 6 bases and J lost 0 bases. Germline CDR1 is SNHLY and CDR2 is FYNNEI. DNA of the CDR3: TGTGCCAGCAGGGGGACAGGGGATAGCAATCAGCCCCAGCATTTT. Residues: CASRGTGDSNQPQHF.

This clone has more than one count but fewer than ten. V gene TRBV9 combines with J gene TRBJ2-5; no clear D gene. The length of the CDR3 is 14 residues. With 0 bases removed from V and 4 bases from J, the gap between germline ends came to 10 bases. Per germline, CDR1 SGDLS and CDR2 YYNGEE. CDR3 sequence: CASSVDWNAETQYF. For the CDR3, the DNA is TGTGCCAGCAGCGTAGACTGGAATGCAGAGACCCAGTACTTC.

The chain links TRBV11-2 to TRBJ1-4; 7 bases line up with TRBD1. CDR3 length: 14 amino acids. With 6 bases clipped from V and 6 bases from J, the junction kept 7 bases outside the gene matches. CDR1 and CDR2 (germline): SGHAT, FQNNGV. The CDR3 DNA follows: TGTGCCAGCAGTCGTAGGGGGCGCGATGAAAAACTGTTTTTT. It codes for CASSRRGRDEKLFF.

J is TRBJ1-5 and V is TRBV6-5; D call uncertain. The CDR3 spans 15 residues. V lost 4 bases to trimming and J lost 0 bases, with 10 bases between them. Germline V gene data show CDR1 as MNHEY and CDR2 as SVGAGI. The CDR3 coding sequence is TGTGCCAGCAGTTCAGACAACCATAGCAATCAGCCCCAGCATTTT. Translated, it gives CASSSDNHSNQPQHF.